The T cell receptor (beta chain) under discussion was sequenced for a study of tumor and adjacent non-tumor tissue in lung cancer. The template was RNA from unsorted bulk tissue. Newly diagnosed lung cancer patients had thoracic surgery in China, August–November 2014, without prior chemotherapy. About this clonotype: No antigen is known for it. A much larger clone lies a single base off, so this may be a read error.

The CDR3 totals 15 residues. Germline CDR1 is MNHNS and CDR2 is SASEGT. General study points: Compared with tumor, normal lung showed significantly lower TCR diversity.

The library came from three nested PCR rounds adapted from ARM-PCR protocols. Each CDR3 protein is one row after TCRdb ran MiXCR on the multiplex PCR reads. The profile shows 68,000 or so distinct CDR3 sequences, just under 60% of them singletons. Sequenced material: lung tumor tissue. V gene TRBV6-1 combines with J gene TRBJ1-1; weak D call: TRBD1 (6 bases). The TCR sequence derives from a man in his forties or fifties with non-small cell lung cancer. The CDR3 protein is CTSSKDSYMNTEAFF. In nucleotides, the CDR3 is TGTACCAGCAGTAAGGACAGCTACATGAACACTGAAGCTTTCTTT.